This T cell receptor beta chain was documented in a study of CD8 T cells in Susac syndrome. The count of this clonotype is one. CD8+ and CD4+ T cells circulating in blood were sequenced for TCR beta. It was negative isolation that provided the CD8+ and CD4+ T cells, whereas TEMRA cells were enriched by FACS. It was with random hexamers that about 0.45 to 1 ug RNA was reverse transcribed. MiXCR was run by TCRdb on the immunoSEQ multiplex PCR reads, yielding one entry per CDR3 protein. The sample lists roughly 330,000 distinct CDR3 sequences, under 95% occurring once. Germline CDR1 and CDR2: SEHNR and FQNEAQ (reference sequence). Germline trimming cut 4 bases from V and 2 bases from J; bases unmatched to any gene: 10. The length of the CDR3 is 16 residues.

Sequenced material: CD4+ T cells from PBMCs. This receptor was taken from a human donor with multiple sclerosis. The chain joins TRBV7-9 to TRBJ2-7; 8 nucleotides line up with TRBD2. The CDR3 region has the DNA TGTGCCAGCAGCTCCGAAAGGCCGGGAGGGGCCTACGAGCAGTACTTC. The encoded protein is CASSSERPGGAYEQYF. The complete variable domain, with remaining parts taken from reference TRBV7-9 and TRBJ2-7, reads DTGVSQNPRHKITKRGQNVTFRCDPISEHNRLYWYRQTLGQGPEFLTYFQNEAQLEKSRLLSDRFSAERPKGSFSTLEIQRTEQGDSAMYLCASSSERPGGAYEQYFGPGTRLTVT.